Shown below are 30 T cell receptor beta chains from a single sample sequenced in a study of OX40 agonist ivuxolimab in advanced cancers. This table comes from immunoSEQ multiplex PCR, and its TCRdb copy is limited to in-frame clones, with some not included. This sample yields over 65,000 clones, of which approximately 90% are seen a single time; 8% to 13% belongs to the top ten. The sequencing here drew on CD4+ or CD8+ T cells sorted from blood, taken in a trial of the OX40 agonist ivuxolimab. The receptor set was obtained from an adult with an advanced solid tumor such as melanoma, head and neck, liver or kidney cancer.

The V gene is TRBV14, the J gene TRBJ1-2; no clear D. Germline assignment: CDR1 SGHDN and CDR2 FVKESK. The CDR3 extends over 14 amino acids. Between the trimmed V and J ends, which lost 2 bases and 7 bases, there was a span of 14 bases. The CDR3: CASSQLDTPGGYTF. DNA for the CDR3: TGTGCCAGCAGCCAACTAGACACCCCTGGTGGCTACACCTTC.

The rearrangement links TRBV11-2 to TRBJ1-2; 8 bases are a match to TRBD1. This CDR3 has 15 residues. J gave up 2 bases and V 5 bases, and 7 bases lay outside the gene matches. The germline V gene has CDR1 SGHAT and CDR2 FQNNGV. The CDR3 protein is CASSHGQGANYGYTF. The CDR3 bases are TGTGCCAGCAGCCACGGACAGGGCGCGAACTATGGCTACACCTTC.

The chain recombines TRBV21-1 with TRBJ2-7; whether TRBD1, the table's D call, matches the DNA was not checked. TRBV21-1 is a documented pseudogene. The CDR3 is 14 amino acids. The CDR3 DNA reads as TGTGCCAGCAGCGAGCAGACAGGGGCCTACGAGCAGTACTTC. This translates into CASSEQTGAYEQYF.

This clone has just one count. The chain uses TRBV13 and TRBJ1-2, with a tentative D call TRBD1 (5 bases). CDR3 length equals 14 residues. Trimming took off 5 bases at V and 7 bases at J, with 17 bases between the two ends. Germline CDR1 PRHDT, CDR2 FYEKMQ (reference sequence). The CDR3: CASSNRGAGSGYTF. The CDR3, as DNA: TGTGCCAGCAGCAACCGGGGCGCAGGTAGTGGCTACACCTTC.

The chain has TRBV7-9 and TRBJ2-3; 7 nucleotides agree with TRBD1. V was clipped by 4 bases and J by 3 bases; unmatched bases: 7. Germline loops: CDR1 SEHNR, CDR2 FQNEAQ (reference sequence). This CDR3 comprises 15 residues. CDR3 protein: CASSSTGISTDTQYF. The CDR3 nucleotides read TGTGCCAGCAGCTCGACAGGGATTAGTACAGATACGCAGTATTTT. Full variable domain (remainder filled in from reference TRBV7-9 and TRBJ2-3): DTGVSQNPRHKITKRGQNVTFRCDPISEHNRLYWYRQTLGQGPEFLTYFQNEAQLEKSRLLSDRFSAERPKGSFSTLEIQRTEQGDSAMYLCASSSTGISTDTQYFGPGTRLTVL.

This clone was seen a few times. The chain combines TRBV5-6 with TRBJ2-1, with TRBD2 matching over 7 bases. V was clipped by 3 bases and J by 10 bases; unmatched bases: 4. CDR1 is SGHDT and CDR2 is YYEEEE in the germline V gene. The CDR3 runs 12 residues. The CDR3, as DNA: TGTGCCAGCAGCTCTCCGGGGGGAGAGCAGTTCTTC. Translating gives CASSSPGGEQFF.

The chain has TRBV7-2 and TRBJ2-3, with D tentatively TRBD1 (7 bases). Germline V gene lookup returns CDR1 SGHTA and CDR2 FQGNSA. The V and J ends lost 4 bases and 5 bases respectively, with 10 bases between them. The CDR3 has 13 amino acids. CDR3: CASSSQGGDTQYF. CDR3 coding DNA: TGTGCCAGCAGCTCCCAGGGGGGAGATACGCAGTATTTT.

This clone was observed a single time. This chain links TRBV2 with TRBJ2-7; D is perhaps TRBD2 (6 bases). CDR1 SNHLY and CDR2 FYNNEI come from the germline V gene. V lost 6 bases and J 1 base, leaving 7 bases between the germline ends. The CDR3 extends over 12 amino acids. The CDR3 sequence is CASRDYSYEQYF. The CDR3, as DNA: TGTGCCAGCAGGGACTATTCCTACGAGCAGTACTTC.

This chain connects TRBV2 to TRBJ1-2; possible D gene TRBD1, 5 bases. The CDR3 extends over 16 amino acids. In germline, CDR1 is SNHLY, CDR2 FYNNEI. The V gene lost 3 bases and the J gene lost 8 bases, with 22 bases spanning the gap. This CDR3 reads CASSEDLDKLREGYTF. The CDR3 nucleotides read TGTGCCAGCAGTGAGGATCTGGACAAACTCCGGGAGGGCTACACCTTC.

The chain recombines TRBV9 with TRBJ1-1; D may be TRBD1 (5 bases). The CDR3 runs 13 residues. Germline V CDR1 and CDR2: SGDLS, YYNGEE. Trimming removed 3 bases from V and 4 bases from J, with 10 bases in between. The CDR3 protein is CASSGEDITEAFF. CDR3 DNA sequence: TGTGCCAGCAGCGGAGAGGACATCACTGAAGCTTTCTTT.

The rearrangement joins TRBV7-8 to TRBJ1-5; the D is unclear. V was shortened by 2 bases and J by 1 base, with 6 bases between the two germline ends. CDR1 is SGHVS, CDR2 FQNEAQ, per germline. This CDR3 region has 14 residues. The CDR3 here is CASSLISSNQPQHF. In DNA form, the CDR3 reads TGTGCCAGCAGCTTAATAAGCAGCAATCAGCCCCAGCATTTT.

This chain connects TRBV13 to TRBJ2-7; TRBD2 matches 13 bases. Trimming cost V 4 bases and J 3 bases; bases outside gene matches: 6. In germline, CDR1 is PRHDT, CDR2 FYEKMQ (reference sequence). The CDR3 is 16 amino acids. CDR3 DNA: TGTGCCAGCAGCTCCCGGACTAGCGGGGGACTCTACGAGCAGTACTTC. Translating gives CASSSRTSGGLYEQYF. The whole variable domain, remainder taken from reference TRBV13 and TRBJ2-7, is AAGVIQSPRHLIKEKRETATLKCYPIPRHDTVYWYQQGPGQDPQFLISFYEKMQSDKGSIPDRFSAQQFSDYHSELNMSSLELGDSALYFCASSSRTSGGLYEQYFGPGTRLTVT.

This clone was recorded only once. The gene calls are TRBV6-1 and TRBJ1-6; 9 bases line up with TRBD1. V lost 3 bases to trimming and J lost 6 bases; unmatched junction nucleotides: 3. Germline-derived CDR1 and CDR2 are MNHNS and SASEGT. The CDR3 has 15 amino acids. The CDR3 DNA sequence: TGTGCCAGCAGTGAGGGACAGGGCAGTAATTCACCCCTCCACTTT. It codes for CASSEGQGSNSPLHF.

The chain joins TRBV2 to TRBJ2-1; D might be TRBD2 (7 bases). Trimming removed 7 bases at V and 4 bases at J, with 23 bases between. CDR1 is SNHLY, CDR2 FYNNEI, per germline. The CDR3 is 17 residues long. This chain's CDR3 is CASTGRREGGRYNEQFF. DNA of the CDR3: TGTGCCAGCACGGGACGGAGAGAGGGGGGGAGATACAATGAGCAGTTCTTC.

V is TRBV7-6 and J is TRBJ2-7; D remains ambiguous. The V and J ends lost 0 bases and 5 bases respectively, with 14 bases between them. The length of the CDR3 is 15 residues. Germline V gene lookup returns CDR1 SGHVS and CDR2 FNYEAQ. The CDR3 DNA reads as TGTGCCAGCAGCTTAGCGCGAGATTGGCTAAACGAGCAGTACTTC. Its translation is CASSLARDWLNEQYF.

The genes are TRBV11-3 and TRBJ2-3; TRBD1 matches 8 bases. The CDR3 loop spans 16 amino acids. J lost 2 bases, V lost 6 bases, and 10 bases had no gene match. CDR1 is SGHNT, CDR2 YENEEA, per germline. Written as DNA, the CDR3 is TGTGCCAGCAGTAATGGACAGGGTCGGACCACAGATACGCAGTATTTT. This translates into CASSNGQGRTTDTQYF.

The chain combines TRBV4-3 with TRBJ1-2; weak D call: TRBD1 (5 bases). Trimming removed 1 base from V and 7 bases from J, with 13 bases in between. The CDR3 contains 14 residues. CDR1 LGHNA and CDR2 YSLEER come from the germline V gene. CDR3: CASSQAGERGGYTF. The DNA for the CDR3 is TGCGCCAGCAGCCAAGCGGGTGAGAGGGGTGGCTACACCTTC.

This clone showed up just once. The chain couples TRBV6-1 to TRBJ2-3, with 8 nucleotides matching TRBD1. The CDR3 consists of 15 residues. V lost 10 bases and J lost 2; bases outside the gene matches: 11. In germline, CDR1 is MNHNS, CDR2 SASEGT. The CDR3 DNA reads as TGTGCCAACAAATCGGACAGGGAGGACACAGATACGCAGTATTTT. It yields the protein CANKSDREDTDTQYF.

The chain recombines TRBV12-5 with TRBJ2-7, with D possibly matching TRBD2 (5 bases). This CDR3 contains 14 residues. V was clipped by 7 bases and J by 6 bases, with 19 bases between them. The germline V gene has CDR1 LGHNT and CDR2 FRNRAP. The CDR3 reads CASARVAAAGEQYF. The CDR3 DNA is TGTGCTAGTGCGAGGGTGGCGGCGGCTGGCGAGCAGTACTTC.

To note about this clone: Other DNA sequences from this sample encode an identical CDR3 as well. This chain links TRBV2 with TRBJ2-3, with 10 bases identical to TRBD2. This CDR3 region has 15 residues. Trimming at V came to 6 bases and at J to 3 bases, leaving 6 bases not matched to a gene. Per the germline V gene, CDR1 is SNHLY and CDR2 is FYNNEI. The CDR3 loop reads CASRASGGATDTQYF. The CDR3 DNA reads as TGTGCCAGCAGGGCCAGCGGGGGGGCGACAGATACGCAGTATTTT.

The chain is built from TRBV2 and TRBJ2-3; D remains unclear. This CDR3 spans 16 amino acids. Trimming removed 2 bases at V and 6 bases at J, with 18 bases between. Germline V gene data show CDR1 as SNHLY and CDR2 as FYNNEI. The CDR3 sequence is CASSEFSQSGSDTQYF. CDR3 DNA sequence: TGTGCCAGCAGTGAATTTTCACAGTCGGGTTCCGATACGCAGTATTTT. Filled out from reference TRBV2 and TRBJ2-3, the complete variable domain reads EPEVTQTPSHQVTQMGQEVILRCVPISNHLYFYWYRQILGQKVEFLVSFYNNEISEKSEIFDDQFSVERPDGSNFTLKIRSTKLEDSAMYFCASSEFSQSGSDTQYFGPGTRLTVL.

This rearrangement joins TRBV7-9 to TRBJ1-6, with 7 bases lining up with TRBD1. After removal of 3 bases from V and 7 bases from J, the junction contained 3 bases not matched to a gene. Germline V gene sequence: CDR1 SEHNR, CDR2 FQNEAQ (reference sequence). The CDR3 is made up of 14 amino acids. CDR3 in amino acids: CASSLVQGNSPLHF. In nucleotides, the CDR3 is TGTGCCAGCAGCTTGGTACAGGGGAATTCACCCCTCCACTTT.

V and J are TRBV11-2 and TRBJ2-2; D unresolved. Trimming took off 5 bases at V and 4 bases at J, with 17 bases between the two ends. Per the germline V gene, CDR1 is SGHAT and CDR2 is FQNNGV. The CDR3 covers 16 residues. CDR3 nucleotide sequence: TGTGCCAGCAGCGTAAACTGGGGATGGGGCACCGGGGAGCTGTTTTTT. Protein product: CASSVNWGWGTGELFF.

The chain uses TRBV11-1 and TRBJ2-7, with a possible D match to TRBD2 (7 bases). V lost 1 base and J 0 bases, leaving 10 bases between the germline ends. The CDR3 loop spans 15 amino acids. The germline V gene has CDR1 SGHAT and CDR2 FQDESV (reference sequence). CDR3 in DNA: TGTGCCAGCAGCTTAGTAGGGGGGGGCTCCTACGAGCAGTACTTC. The encoded protein is CASSLVGGGSYEQYF.

V and J are TRBV11-2 and TRBJ2-7, with D possibly called TRBD1 or TRBD2 (6 bases each). The germline CDR1 and CDR2 sequences are SGHAT and FQNNGV. The ends were cut back, 6 bases at V and 5 bases at J, with 14 bases in the middle. The CDR3 covers 13 residues. The CDR3 loop reads CASRGGGPNEQYF. The CDR3, as DNA: TGTGCCAGCAGAGGAGGGGGTCCCAACGAGCAGTACTTC.

The chain is built from TRBV13 and TRBJ1-2; D might be TRBD1 (6 bases). Germline loops: CDR1 PRHDT, CDR2 FYEKMQ (reference sequence). V was shortened by 2 bases and J by 4 bases, with 11 bases between the two germline ends. CDR3 length equals 14 residues. The CDR3, as DNA: TGTGCCAGCAGCTTACGGGGGGCACCCTATGGCTACACCTTC. Protein sequence: CASSLRGAPYGYTF.

V usage is TRBV27 and J usage is TRBJ1-1; the D is unclear. V dropped 3 bases and J dropped 5 bases, with 13 bases sitting between them. Germline V CDR1 and CDR2: MNHEY, SMNVEV (reference sequence). This CDR3 is 14 amino acids long. CDR3 sequence reads: CASSFSRFRTEAFF. The CDR3 region has the DNA TGTGCCAGCAGTTTTAGTAGGTTTCGGACTGAAGCTTTCTTT.

The chain is built from TRBV9 and TRBJ2-1, with 8 bases identical to TRBD2. There are 15 residues in the CDR3. Trimming removed 0 bases from V and 3 bases from J; junction bases left unmatched: 2. Germline V gene lookup returns CDR1 SGDLS and CDR2 YYNGEE. The CDR3 nucleotides read TGTGCCAGCAGCGTAGATAGCGGGAACTACAATGAGCAGTTCTTC. Its translation is CASSVDSGNYNEQFF.

This clone was found once. V is TRBV2 and J is TRBJ2-1; the D gene is possibly TRBD1 (6 bases). The ends were cut back, 8 bases at V and 2 bases at J, with 13 bases in the middle. The CDR3 is made up of 14 amino acids. CDR1 is SNHLY and CDR2 is FYNNEI in the germline V gene. The CDR3 nucleotides are TGTGCCAGCCCCGCAGGGGCCCCCTACAATGAGCAGTTCTTC. As protein: CASPAGAPYNEQFF.

The rearrangement joins TRBV6-6 to TRBJ1-2, with D uncertain. The V gene lost 5 bases and the J gene lost 7 bases, with 11 bases spanning the gap. From germline, CDR1 is MNHNY and CDR2 SVGAGI (reference sequence). This CDR3 has 12 residues. CDR3 sequence: CASSPGLAGYTF. CDR3 coding DNA: TGTGCCAGCAGTCCGGGTCTTGCTGGCTACACCTTC.